This passage covers 14 T cell receptor beta chains from one sample sequenced in a study of cytomegalovirus exposure and HLA in healthy donors. The PCR employed 60 Vbeta primers together with 13 Jbeta primers. This table comes from immunoSEQ multiplex PCR, and its TCRdb copy is limited to in-frame clones, with some not included. The table records some 180,000 clones, around 85% of them present only once. The specimen was PBMCs. These receptors all stem from a woman between 45 and 60 years old in good health and CMV-seronegative.

V usage is TRBV28 and J usage is TRBJ1-5; 7 bases agree with TRBD1. The J segment lost 0 bases and the V segment lost 3 bases, leaving 11 bases of the junction unmatched. Germline-derived CDR1 and CDR2 are MDHEN and SYDVKM. This CDR3 is built from 18 residues. The CDR3 sequence: CASSFRRTGGYSNQPQHF. The CDR3 DNA sequence: TGTGCCAGCAGTTTCCGCCGGACAGGAGGTTATAGCAATCAGCCCCAGCATTTT.

Concerning this clone: The sample holds other DNA sequences that translate to the same CDR3. The CDR3 reads CASSLQINYGYTF. Here the CDR3 DNA reads TGTGCCAGCAGTCTACAGATTAACTATGGCTACACCTTC. This rearrangement joins TRBV28 to TRBJ1-2; D gene uncertain. Germline V gives CDR1 MDHEN, CDR2 SYDVKM. Trimming stripped 5 bases from V and 1 base from J, with 8 bases between. This CDR3 contains 13 residues.

The chain has TRBV6-6 and TRBJ2-1, with D perhaps TRBD2 (5 bases). Germline CDR1 and CDR2: MNHNY and SVGAGI (reference sequence). Trimming left V 6 bases short and J 7 bases short, with 19 bases between. The CDR3 extends over 15 amino acids. CDR3 protein: CASRNGITGVNEQFF. The CDR3 DNA reads as TGTGCCAGCAGGAACGGGATCACTGGGGTTAATGAGCAGTTCTTC.

The chain is built from TRBV7-8 and TRBJ2-5; D may be TRBD2 (6 bases). The CDR3 consists of 12 residues. The germline gives CDR1 SGHVS, CDR2 FQNEAQ. V was pared by 5 bases and J by 12 bases, with 16 bases between. CDR3 protein: CASSHRLGYKYF. Written as DNA, the CDR3 is TGTGCCAGCAGCCATAGACTAGGCTATAAGTACTTC.

The genes are TRBV10-1 and TRBJ2-1; D might be TRBD2 (6 bases). The V end lost 3 bases, the J end lost 0 bases, and 9 bases lay between the germline ends. Germline V gene lookup returns CDR1 WNHNN and CDR2 SYGVQD (reference sequence). This CDR3 spans 15 amino acids. The CDR3 coding sequence is TGCGCCAGCAGTGATAGCGGCCACTCCTACAATGAGCAGTTCTTC. Amino acids: CASSDSGHSYNEQFF.

The CDR3, as DNA: TGTGCCAGTAGTTCTAGCGGGGCCTCCTACGAGCAGTACTTC. It codes for CASSSSGASYEQYF. The chain uses TRBV19 and TRBJ2-7; 9 bases are a match to TRBD2. J lost 0 bases, V lost 5 bases, and 2 bases had no gene match. CDR1 LNHDA and CDR2 SQIVND come from the germline V gene (reference sequence). The CDR3 consists of 14 residues.

This clone has more than one count but fewer than ten. The genes are TRBV2 and TRBJ2-2; a weak D match, TRBD1 (6 bases). The CDR3 has 14 residues. Germline V lookup: CDR1 SNHLY, CDR2 FYNNEI. Trimming took off 6 bases at V and 6 bases at J, with 14 bases between the two ends. The CDR3 bases are TGTGCCAGCAGAATTAAGAAGGGGGCCGGGGAGCTGTTTTTT. Its translation: CASRIKKGAGELFF.

Only a few counts were recorded for this clone. V is TRBV14 and J is TRBJ2-7, with D possibly TRBD1 on 7 matching bases. Trimming removed 1 base from V and 8 bases from J, with 15 bases in between. The CDR3 totals 14 residues. Per germline, CDR1 SGHDN and CDR2 FVKESK. For the CDR3, the DNA is TGTGCCAGCAGCCAAGGGGGCAGGGGGGTTCAGCAGTACTTC. Translating gives CASSQGGRGVQQYF.

The rearrangement links TRBV19 to TRBJ2-3; the D gene is possibly TRBD2 (6 bases). In germline, CDR1 is LNHDA, CDR2 SQIVND (reference sequence). CDR3 length: 14 residues. V was cut by 4 bases and J by 10 bases, with 18 bases left in between. CDR3: CASSTSRLGFAQYF. The CDR3 DNA is TGTGCCAGTAGTACATCCCGACTAGGATTTGCGCAGTATTTT. The full variable domain, rest sourced from reference TRBV19 and TRBJ2-3, is DGGITQSPKYLFRKEGQNVTLSCEQNLNHDAMYWYRQDPGQGLRLIYYSQIVNDFQKGDIAEGYSVSREKKESFPLTVTSAQKNPTAFYLCASSTSRLGFAQYFGPGTRLTVL.

The V and J genes are TRBV27 and TRBJ1-2; D is ambiguous. The CDR3 has 13 residues. CDR1 and CDR2 (germline): MNHEY, SMNVEV (reference sequence). V was shortened by 4 bases and J by 3 bases, with 9 bases between the two germline ends. The CDR3 spells CASSSYTDYGYTF. As DNA, the CDR3 is TGTGCCAGCAGTTCGTATACGGACTATGGCTACACCTTC.

The chain employs TRBV7-2 and TRBJ1-4; D is perhaps TRBD1 (5 bases). Trimming removed 2 bases from V and 4 bases from J, with 11 bases in between. This CDR3 spans 15 amino acids. Germline values: CDR1 SGHTA, CDR2 FQGNSA. The CDR3 coding sequence is TGTGCCAGCAGCTTAAATGCGGGGGGTAATGAAAAACTGTTTTTT. It specifies CASSLNAGGNEKLFF.

In this sample, this clone turned up once. V is TRBV6-1 and J is TRBJ1-5; the D is unclear. With 4 bases removed from V and 3 bases from J, the gap between germline ends came to 10 bases. CDR1 is MNHNS, CDR2 SASEGT, per germline. There are 14 residues in the CDR3. The CDR3 is CASSVMLFNQPQHF. The CDR3 region has the DNA TGTGCCAGCAGTGTTATGCTATTCAATCAGCCCCAGCATTTT.

This clone was seen only once. The junction and the germline gene differ at one end; a read error may be behind it. This rearrangement joins TRBV7-9 to TRBJ1-2; 8 bases align to TRBD1. This CDR3 comprises 13 residues. Germline lookup yields CDR1 SEHNR and CDR2 FQNEAQ (reference sequence). CDR3 nucleotide sequence: TGTTCCAGCAGCTTAGAACAGGGGGAAAGCTACACCTTC. It encodes CSSSLEQGESYTF.

V is TRBV4-2 and J is TRBJ2-1; D remains ambiguous. The germline V gene encodes CDR1 LGHNA and CDR2 YNFKEQ. V lost 3 bases and J 0 bases, leaving 15 bases between the germline ends. This CDR3 is 17 amino acids long. Here the CDR3 reads CASSHGLRGGSYNEQFF. DNA for the CDR3: TGTGCCAGCAGCCATGGCCTGAGAGGCGGCTCCTACAATGAGCAGTTCTTC.